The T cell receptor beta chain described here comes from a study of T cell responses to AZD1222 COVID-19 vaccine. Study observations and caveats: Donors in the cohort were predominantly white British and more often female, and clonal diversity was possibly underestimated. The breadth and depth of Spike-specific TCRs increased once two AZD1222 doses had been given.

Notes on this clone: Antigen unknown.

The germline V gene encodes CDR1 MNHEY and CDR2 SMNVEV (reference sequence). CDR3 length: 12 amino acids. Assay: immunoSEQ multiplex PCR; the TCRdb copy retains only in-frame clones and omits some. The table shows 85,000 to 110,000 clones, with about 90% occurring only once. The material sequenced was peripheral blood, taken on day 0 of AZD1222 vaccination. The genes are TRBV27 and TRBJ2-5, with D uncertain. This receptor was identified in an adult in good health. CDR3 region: CLPGPLEETQYF. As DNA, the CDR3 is TGTCTTCCAGGACCTCTTGAAGAGACCCAGTACTTC.